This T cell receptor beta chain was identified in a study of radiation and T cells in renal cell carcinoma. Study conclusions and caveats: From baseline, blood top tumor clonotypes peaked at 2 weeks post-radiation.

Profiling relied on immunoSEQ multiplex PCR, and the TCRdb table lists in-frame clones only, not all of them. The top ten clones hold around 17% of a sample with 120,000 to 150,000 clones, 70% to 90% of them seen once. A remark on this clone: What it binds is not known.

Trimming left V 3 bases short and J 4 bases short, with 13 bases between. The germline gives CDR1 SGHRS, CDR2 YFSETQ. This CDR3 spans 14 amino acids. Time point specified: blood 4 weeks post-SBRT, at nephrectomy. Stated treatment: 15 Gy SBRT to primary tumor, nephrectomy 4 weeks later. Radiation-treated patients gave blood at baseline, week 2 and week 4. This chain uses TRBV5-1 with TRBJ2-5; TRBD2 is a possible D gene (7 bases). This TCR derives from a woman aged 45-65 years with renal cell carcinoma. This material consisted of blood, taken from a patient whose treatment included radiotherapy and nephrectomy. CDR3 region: CASSYQGGGETQYF. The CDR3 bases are TGCGCCAGCAGCTACCAAGGGGGGGGAGAGACCCAGTACTTC.